The 3 T cell receptor beta chains below come from one sample, sequenced in a study of shared clonotypes between healthy human individuals (dated by TCRdb to between 2020 and 2021). Library method: the immunoSEQ multiplex PCR assay. What TCRdb holds here is the immuneACCESS table cut down to in-frame rearrangements. Part of the clones is not present; checked against another copy, under half of the missing clones reflect an unresolved V gene, and the others are unexplained. This sample is represented by about 1 million clones; around 75% of them were singletons. Approximately 1.5% of the sample lies in the top ten. The sequenced material came from memory CD4+ T cells sorted from blood. The cell subset or site label for this specimen denotes: CD45RA-negative fraction. These receptors were taken from a man aged 18 to 29 in good health.

This clone was detected a few times. The rearrangement links TRBV2 to TRBJ2-7, with D possibly TRBD2 on 6 matching bases. The CDR3 totals 13 residues. Trimming pared 2 bases from V and 5 bases from J, leaving 10 bases between. The germline V gene has CDR1 SNHLY and CDR2 FYNNEI. CDR3: CASSEFGEDEQYF. In DNA, the CDR3 is TGTGCCAGCAGTGAATTTGGGGAGGACGAGCAGTACTTC.

The chain uses TRBV5-1 and TRBJ2-1; 7 nucleotides match TRBD2. Germline trimming cut 5 bases from V and 0 bases from J; bases unmatched to any gene: 8. The CDR3 length is 16 residues. The germline CDR1 and CDR2 sequences are SGHRS and YFSETQ. The CDR3 protein is CASRAGTTNSYNEQFF. The DNA of the CDR3 is TGCGCCAGCAGGGCCGGGACTACCAACTCCTACAATGAGCAGTTCTTC.

The rearrangement links TRBV9 to TRBJ1-1, with 10 bases fitting TRBD1. The CDR3 extends over 14 amino acids. The V gene end was trimmed by 4 bases and the J gene end by 10 bases; junction bases not matched to a gene: 10. Germline CDR1 reads SGDLS; CDR2 reads YYNGEE. This chain's CDR3 is CASSPRDRGIRAFF. As DNA, the CDR3 is TGTGCCAGCAGCCCACGGGACAGGGGAATACGAGCTTTCTTT.